Below are 21 T cell receptor beta chains sequenced from a single sample in a study of blood T cell repertoires in COVID-19. Clones were read by immunoSEQ multiplex PCR, and TCRdb kept only the in-frame ones, dropping some. Of about 52,000 clones listed, over 75% are singletons. The sample taken for sequencing was peripheral blood. The receptors derive from a man between 70 and 80 years old with active COVID-19.

The rearrangement links TRBV27 to TRBJ1-4; D is possibly TRBD1 (6 bases). This CDR3 contains 17 residues. The V gene's germline CDR1 is MNHEY and CDR2 SMNVEV (reference sequence). Trimming took 3 bases from V and 3 from J, leaving 17 bases between them. The CDR3 sequence: CASSLDSYNAANEKLFF. The CDR3 DNA follows: TGTGCCAGCAGTTTGGACAGTTATAATGCAGCTAATGAAAAACTGTTTTTT.

The chain recombines TRBV9 with TRBJ2-3, with 10 bases identical to TRBD2. Germline CDR1 is SGDLS and CDR2 is YYNGEE. V shed 0 bases and J 3 bases; nucleotides not matched to a gene: 4. The CDR3 is 16 residues long. The CDR3 DNA is TGTGCCAGCAGCGTAGATCCTAGCGGGGGTACAGATACGCAGTATTTT. The encoded protein is CASSVDPSGGTDTQYF.

This chain connects TRBV2 to TRBJ2-1; 8 bases are a match to TRBD1. The junction had 2 bases not matched to a gene; V was cut back by 0 bases and J by 7 bases. In germline, CDR1 is SNHLY, CDR2 FYNNEI. This CDR3 comprises 14 residues. CDR3 bases: TGTGCCAGCAGTGAAGCCAGGGGGCGGAATGAGCAGTTCTTC. Protein: CASSEARGRNEQFF.

This clone turned up a few times. The rearrangement joins TRBV2 to TRBJ1-5; D gene unclear. The CDR3 covers 13 residues. The germline gives CDR1 SNHLY, CDR2 FYNNEI. The germline V and J ends were trimmed by 5 bases and 5 bases, with 10 bases remaining between them. CDR3 region: CASSQRAYQPQHF. In DNA, the CDR3 is TGTGCCAGCAGTCAAAGAGCATATCAGCCCCAGCATTTT.

The chain carries TRBV5-1 and TRBJ1-1, with 7 bases aligning to TRBD1. V trimming: 1 base; J trimming: 7 bases; junction bases outside the gene matches: 7. Germline V gene data show CDR1 as SGHRS and CDR2 as YFSETQ. CDR3 size: 14 residues. CDR3 nucleotides: TGCGCCAGCAGCTTGAGGGGACAGAGGAATGAAGCTTTCTTT. It codes for CASSLRGQRNEAFF.

The chain combines TRBV3-1 (or the pseudogene TRBV3-2) with TRBJ1-1; possibly TRBD1 for D (5 bases). The ends were cut back, 4 bases at V and 2 bases at J, with 20 bases in the middle. Germline CDR1 and CDR2: LGHDT and YNNKEL (reference sequence). CDR3 length: 17 residues. The CDR3 loop reads CASSPFGAGSLNTEAFF. CDR3 nucleotide sequence: TGTGCCAGCAGCCCTTTTGGGGCAGGAAGTCTAAACACTGAAGCTTTCTTT.

The chain employs TRBV28 and TRBJ1-2; 9 positions match TRBD1. Germline V CDR1 and CDR2: MDHEN, SYDVKM. V was pared by 6 bases and J by 7 bases, with 6 bases of the junction left unmatched. The CDR3 extends over 13 amino acids. CDR3 coding DNA: TGTGCCAGCAGAACAGGGGGCGCAGGTGGCTACACCTTC. It is translated as CASRTGGAGGYTF.

The chain links TRBV6-5 to TRBJ2-7; the D gene is possibly TRBD2 (5 bases). The CDR3 runs 13 residues. Germline loops: CDR1 MNHEY, CDR2 SVGAGI. V shed 0 bases and J shed 3 bases, with 6 bases lying between them. The CDR3 region has the DNA TGTGCCAGCAGTTACTCCGGGGACTACGAGCAGTACTTC. Its protein is CASSYSGDYEQYF.

The rearrangement joins TRBV27 to TRBJ2-2; 14 bases agree with TRBD2. The V gene end was trimmed by 3 bases and the J gene end by 7 bases; junction bases not matched to a gene: 4. The CDR3 extends over 16 amino acids. The V gene's germline CDR1 is MNHEY and CDR2 SMNVEV (reference sequence). The CDR3 nucleotides read TGTGCCAGCAGTTTGCGACTAGCGGGGGGGGGCGGGGAGCTGTTTTTT. It is translated as CASSLRLAGGGGELFF.

In this sample, this clone turned up a few times. The gene calls are TRBV10-3 and TRBJ1-2; D gene ambiguous. This CDR3 has 10 residues. CDR1 ENHRY and CDR2 SYGVKD come from the germline V gene. Trimming shortened V by 9 bases and J by 6 bases, and 8 bases separated the two germline ends. CDR3 sequence: CAIQNDGYTF. CDR3 bases: TGTGCCATTCAGAACGATGGCTACACCTTC.

CDR3 DNA: TGCGCCAGCAGCTTGGGGGACAGCCTACAAGAGACCCAGTACTTC. As protein: CASSLGDSLQETQYF. The V gene is TRBV5-1, the J gene TRBJ2-5, with 7 bases that match TRBD1. Germline trimming cut 0 bases from V and 2 bases from J; bases unmatched to any gene: 4. Germline values: CDR1 SGHRS, CDR2 YFSETQ. The CDR3 runs to 15 residues.

The chain links TRBV15 to TRBJ2-7; 7 positions match TRBD1. Losses at the gene ends were 1 base for V and 2 bases for J; bases not matched to a gene: 8. In germline, CDR1 is LNHNV, CDR2 YYDKDF (reference sequence). This CDR3 region has 16 residues. The CDR3 region is CATSRGRKGAAYEQYF. The CDR3, as DNA: TGTGCCACCAGCAGAGGTCGGAAGGGGGCCGCCTACGAGCAGTACTTC.

The chain employs TRBV7-2 and TRBJ2-7, with 10 bases aligning to TRBD2. J was trimmed by 7 bases and V by 3 bases; bases with no gene match: 12. Germline values: CDR1 SGHTA, CDR2 FQGNSA. The CDR3 totals 16 residues. CDR3 amino acids: CASSLIRTSGNWEQYF. In DNA form, the CDR3 reads TGTGCCAGCAGCTTGATCAGGACTAGCGGAAATTGGGAGCAGTACTTC.

V usage is TRBV5-1 and J usage is TRBJ2-7, with 7 bases lining up with TRBD1. The CDR3 contains 13 residues. CDR1 and CDR2 from the germline V gene are SGHRS and YFSETQ. V lost 4 bases, J lost 4 bases, and 5 bases stayed unmatched. The CDR3 coding sequence is TGCGCCAGCAGCCTAGACAGGGAATACGAGCAGTACTTC. This gives the protein CASSLDREYEQYF. The full variable domain, completed using reference TRBV5-1 and TRBJ2-7, is KAGVTQTPRYLIKTRGQQVTLSCSPISGHRSVSWYQQTPGQGLQFLFEYFSETQRNKGNFPGRFSGRQFSNSRSEMNVSTLELGDSALYLCASSLDREYEQYFGPGTRLTVT.

The genes are TRBV28 and TRBJ2-7; D not certain. With 6 bases removed from V and 2 bases from J, the gap between germline ends came to 17 bases. The germline V gene encodes CDR1 MDHEN and CDR2 SYDVKM. The CDR3 totals 15 residues. The CDR3 bases are TGTGCCAGCAGGCCGCCGCCAAGCGCCACCTACGAGCAGTACTTC. It is translated as CASRPPPSATYEQYF.

The chain links TRBV28 to TRBJ1-2, with 11 bases lining up with TRBD1. Looked up from germline, CDR1 is MDHEN and CDR2 is SYDVKM. The CDR3 totals 17 residues. The junction had 12 bases not matched to a gene; V was cut back by 5 bases and J by 4 bases. In DNA form, the CDR3 reads TGTGCCAGCAGTCCGCCCGGGACAGGGGGTGAGGTCTATGGCTACACCTTC. As protein: CASSPPGTGGEVYGYTF.

The V call is TRBV5-8, the J call TRBJ1-6; a possible D gene is TRBD1 (6 bases). V was trimmed by 3 bases and J by 10 bases, leaving 14 bases between them. CDR3 size: 14 residues. Germline V CDR1 and CDR2: SGHTS, YDEGEE. This CDR3 is CASSYRTEGSPLHF. The CDR3, as DNA: TGTGCCAGCAGCTATAGGACAGAGGGATCACCCCTCCACTTT.

DNA of the CDR3: TGTGCCAGCAGAACCGGGACAGGGATGTACGAGCAGTACTTC. Protein sequence: CASRTGTGMYEQYF. V and J are TRBV7-9 and TRBJ2-7; the match to TRBD1 covers 9 bases. The CDR3 loop spans 14 amino acids. The V gene end was trimmed by 6 bases and the J gene end by 4 bases; junction bases not matched to a gene: 7. Germline CDR1 reads SEHNR; CDR2 reads FQNEAQ (reference sequence).

The chain employs TRBV5-6 and TRBJ2-7, with D possibly matching TRBD2 (5 bases). This CDR3 is built from 13 residues. Germline V gives CDR1 SGHDT, CDR2 YYEEEE. V gave up 0 bases and J gave up 6 bases, with 10 bases separating them. CDR3 amino acids: CASSLGQAGEQYF. In nucleotides, the CDR3 is TGTGCCAGCAGCTTGGGGCAGGCGGGCGAGCAGTACTTC.

The chain has TRBV5-6 and TRBJ2-4, with TRBD1 as a possible D gene (5 bases). Trimming shortened V by 7 bases and J by 0 bases, and 11 bases separated the two germline ends. This CDR3 has 14 amino acids. Germline CDR1 is SGHDT and CDR2 is YYEEEE. The CDR3 reads CASFRGTAKNIQYF. CDR3 nucleotides: TGTGCCAGCTTTAGGGGCACAGCCAAAAACATTCAGTACTTC.

The rearrangement uses TRBV5-4 and TRBJ1-2, with D perhaps matching TRBD1 (6 bases). Germline V gene lookup returns CDR1 SGHNT and CDR2 YYREEE (reference sequence). Trimming stripped 0 bases from V and 2 bases from J, with 11 bases between. There are 15 residues in the CDR3. CDR3 protein: CASSLAHRENYGYTF. CDR3 bases: TGTGCCAGCAGCTTGGCCCACAGGGAGAACTATGGCTACACCTTC.